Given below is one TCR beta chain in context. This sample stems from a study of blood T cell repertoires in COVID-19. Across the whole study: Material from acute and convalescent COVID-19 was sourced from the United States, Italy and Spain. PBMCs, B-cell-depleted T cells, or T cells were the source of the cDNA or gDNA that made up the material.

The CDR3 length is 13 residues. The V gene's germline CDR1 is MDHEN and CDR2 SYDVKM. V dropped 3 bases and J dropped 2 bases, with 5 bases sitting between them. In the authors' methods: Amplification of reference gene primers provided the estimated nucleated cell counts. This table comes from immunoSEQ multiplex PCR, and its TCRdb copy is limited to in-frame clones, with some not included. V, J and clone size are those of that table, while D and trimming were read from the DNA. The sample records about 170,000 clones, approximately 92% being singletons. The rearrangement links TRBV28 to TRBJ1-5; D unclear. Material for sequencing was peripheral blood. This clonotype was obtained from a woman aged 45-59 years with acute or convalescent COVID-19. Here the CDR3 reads CASSFSGNQPQHF. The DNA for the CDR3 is TGTGCCAGCAGTTTTTCCGGCAATCAGCCCCAGCATTTT.